A selection of T cell receptor beta chains follows, all from one sample in a study of blood T cells in healthy people across ages. TCRdb fed the 5' RACE reads into MiXCR, producing one record per CDR3 protein. The sample lists around 2 million distinct CDR3 sequences, around 40% occurring once. Sample: blood. These receptors were collected from a human donor in good health. Both conserved end residues are trimmed from each CDR3. The order of the fields is clone size, V gene, J gene, CDR3 protein. A clone size is listed for some rows: how often the clone was seen (once, few, many), or a class if it is expanded.

clone_size: -; v_call: TRBV4-3; j_call: TRBJ1-1; cdr3_aa: ASSQEIGEGAF
clone_size: few; v_call: TRBV7-9; j_call: TRBJ1-1; cdr3_aa: ASSSRAQVNTEAF
clone_size: -; v_call: TRBV24-1; j_call: TRBJ1-2; cdr3_aa: ATSDGPEPDGYT
clone_size: few; v_call: TRBV20-1; j_call: TRBJ2-1; cdr3_aa: SARNSGGPRSYNEQF
clone_size: -; v_call: TRBV4-3; j_call: TRBJ2-5; cdr3_aa: ASSQDLPQETQY
clone_size: -; v_call: TRBV9; j_call: TRBJ1-4; cdr3_aa: ASSVLALDRGSEKLF
clone_size: -; v_call: TRBV10-3; j_call: TRBJ1-1; cdr3_aa: AISGPGQGSRGTEAF
clone_size: -; v_call: TRBV2; j_call: TRBJ1-1; cdr3_aa: ASSDDPPGTEAF
clone_size: -; v_call: TRBV7-2; j_call: TRBJ2-5; cdr3_aa: ASSPLTLRETQY
clone_size: few; v_call: TRBV6-6; j_call: TRBJ2-5; cdr3_aa: ASSYPQGETQY
clone_size: few; v_call: TRBV27; j_call: TRBJ2-3; cdr3_aa: ASSWIGGAQDTQY
clone_size: -; v_call: TRBV7-9; j_call: TRBJ2-7; cdr3_aa: ASSFNHDITYEQY
clone_size: few; v_call: TRBV4-1; j_call: TRBJ2-3; cdr3_aa: ASSHSQGAFTDTQY
clone_size: many; v_call: TRBV10-3; j_call: TRBJ2-7; cdr3_aa: AISRTGDYEQY
clone_size: few; v_call: TRBV7-6; j_call: TRBJ2-2; cdr3_aa: ASSLVQGVQRPLAMTGELF
clone_size: few; v_call: TRBV7-2; j_call: TRBJ2-4; cdr3_aa: ASSLYNQNIQY
clone_size: few; v_call: TRBV6-2/TRBV6-3; j_call: TRBJ2-1; cdr3_aa: ASSGDRERAYNEQF
clone_size: few; v_call: TRBV25-1; j_call: TRBJ1-5; cdr3_aa: ASSDFGQGLNQPQH
clone_size: few; v_call: TRBV6-5; j_call: TRBJ2-7; cdr3_aa: ASRRPTGSYEQY
clone_size: few; v_call: TRBV12-3/TRBV12-4; j_call: TRBJ2-3; cdr3_aa: AGSLVADTQY
clone_size: few; v_call: TRBV27; j_call: TRBJ1-4; cdr3_aa: ASSSFRQGKEKLF
clone_size: many; v_call: TRBV11-2; j_call: TRBJ1-2; cdr3_aa: ASSVGAYGYT
clone_size: -; v_call: TRBV20-1; j_call: TRBJ2-7; cdr3_aa: SARGFRDTSYEQY
clone_size: few; v_call: TRBV7-6; j_call: -; cdr3_aa: ASSLAGQGAVTQY
clone_size: few; v_call: TRBV7-9; j_call: TRBJ2-5; cdr3_aa: ASSPGLAGGPGQETQY
clone_size: -; v_call: TRBV6-5; j_call: TRBJ1-6; cdr3_aa: ASSRFGGNSPLH
clone_size: -; v_call: TRBV6-1; j_call: -; cdr3_aa: ASIALYEQY
clone_size: -; v_call: TRBV6-5; j_call: TRBJ2-6; cdr3_aa: ASSSSAGANVLT
clone_size: few; v_call: TRBV20-1; j_call: TRBJ2-3; cdr3_aa: SVRTSGGLGSTDTQY
clone_size: -; v_call: TRBV7-2; j_call: TRBJ2-5; cdr3_aa: ASTQRGGRETQY
clone_size: -; v_call: TRBV7-9; j_call: TRBJ1-5; cdr3_aa: ASSPDEEPQH
clone_size: few; v_call: TRBV3-1; j_call: TRBJ2-7; cdr3_aa: ASSQMGGGYYEQY
clone_size: few; v_call: TRBV6-6; j_call: TRBJ2-5; cdr3_aa: ASSYRDRGGEQY